This record concerns one T cell receptor (beta chain) sequence. The data were obtained in a study of T cells expressing NK-cell markers. Study overall: Just one sequenced donor of eight was HCMV-seronegative, while seven were seropositive.

Synthesis of TCR beta cDNA relied on 5'RACE template switching carrying UMIs. With the 5' RACE reads reprocessed, TCRdb shows one record per CDR3 protein and no DNA. The sample has about 390,000 distinct CDR3 sequences. CDR1 is KGHDR and CDR2 is SFDVKD in the germline V gene. The CDR3 covers 14 residues. J is TRBJ2-1 and V is TRBV24-1. Sequencing input: blood T cells: a sorted CD56 or NKG2C T cell subset, CD4+ or CD8+ T cells, or bulk PBMC T cells (not recorded which). The sequence came from a woman between 45 and 65 years old in good health. CDR3 region: CATSDLPRGFEQFF.